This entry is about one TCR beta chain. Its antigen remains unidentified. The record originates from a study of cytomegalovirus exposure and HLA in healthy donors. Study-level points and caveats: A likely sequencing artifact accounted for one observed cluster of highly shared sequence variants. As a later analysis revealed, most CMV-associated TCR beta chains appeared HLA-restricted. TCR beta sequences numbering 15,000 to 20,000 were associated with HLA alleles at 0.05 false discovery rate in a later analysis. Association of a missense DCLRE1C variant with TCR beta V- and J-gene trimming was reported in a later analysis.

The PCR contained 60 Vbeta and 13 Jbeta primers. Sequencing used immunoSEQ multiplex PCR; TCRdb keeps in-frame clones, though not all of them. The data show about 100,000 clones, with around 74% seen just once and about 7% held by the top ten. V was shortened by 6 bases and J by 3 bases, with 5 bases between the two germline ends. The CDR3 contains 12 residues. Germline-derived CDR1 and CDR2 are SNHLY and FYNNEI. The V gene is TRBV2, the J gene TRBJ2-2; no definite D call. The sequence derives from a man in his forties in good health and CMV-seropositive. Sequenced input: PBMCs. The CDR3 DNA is TGTGCCAGCAGCCCTGACACCGGGGAGCTGTTTTTT. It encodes CASSPDTGELFF.